The sequence of this T cell receptor (beta chain) was determined in a study of technical replicates of blood from a few donors (dated by TCRdb to between 2016 and 2019). The method behind the library was the immunoSEQ multiplex PCR assay. As stored in TCRdb, this immuneACCESS dataset retains in-frame rearrangements with V and J assigned. A fraction of the clones does not appear; measured against another copy, unresolved V genes explain less than half of the discrepancy, and the remainder lacks a known reason. Here the sample has roughly 76,000 clones; roughly 92% occur a single time. The ten top clones hold just over 0.25% of the sample. Trimming accounts for 3 bases at V and 4 bases at J, while the number of junction bases matched to no gene is 5. From a lookup of the germline V gene, CDR1 and CDR2 are SQVTM and ANQGSEA. The CDR3 runs 14 amino acids, cysteine and phenylalanine included. The retained sequence is limited to the CDR3, 42 bases, with the frame set at the first base.

With respect to this clone: No antigen is known for it. No base quality information exists; no much larger clone differs at one position.

The receptor comes from a human donor in good health. Sequenced sample: T cells isolated from PBMCs. The chain joins TRBV29-1 to TRBJ2-1, with TRBD2 matching 8 junction bases. The CDR3 amino acid sequence is: CSVERSGSYNEQFF. The base sequence is TGCAGCGTTGAGAGAAGCGGGAGTTACAATGAGCAGTTCTTC.